This is a list of T cell receptor beta chains from one sample in a study of T cells after yellow fever vaccination. MiXCR, applied by TCRdb to the 5' RACE reads, yields one record per CDR3 protein. This sample yields roughly 32,000 distinct CDR3 sequences, of which 6.6% are seen a single time; approximately 23% belongs to the top ten. The sample was PBMCs, either bulk or a sorted T-cell subset (CD4+, CD8+, memory, or dextramer-sorted; not recorded which), taken on the day of the first yellow fever vaccination. The receptors derive from a man between 18 and 29 years old who received the YFV17D yellow fever vaccine. Both conserved end residues are part of each CDR3. The D gene is left open where the match is weak. Rows may omit the clone size; those that give it use once, few, many or a size class.

size	D	V	J	DNA	CDR3
-	-	TRBV2	TRBJ2-3	TGTGCCAGCAACTCCCACGAGGGAGATACGCAGTATTTT	CASNSHEGDTQYF
many	-	TRBV5-1	TRBJ1-1	TGCGCCAGCAGCTTGCAACGGAACACTGAAGCTTTCTTT	CASSLQRNTEAFF
many	-	TRBV12-3/TRBV12-4	TRBJ2-6	TGTGCCAGCAGTTTTTATCGCTCTGGGGCCAACGTCCTGACTTTC	CASSFYRSGANVLTF
medium-sized	-	TRBV29-1	TRBJ2-7	TGCAGCGTTTTCCTAGACTCAAGCTCCTACGAGCAGTACTTC	CSVFLDSSSYEQYF
-	TRBD2	TRBV6-5	TRBJ2-1	TGTGCCAGCAGTTTCTCGGGACTAGCGGGCCTAAGCTCCTACAATGAGCAGTTCTTC	CASSFSGLAGLSSYNEQFF
many	-	TRBV7-3	TRBJ1-6	TGTGCCAGCAGCCTGACGGGGAACTCACCCCTCCACTTT	CASSLTGNSPLHF
many	TRBD1	TRBV6-1	TRBJ2-3	TGTGCCAGCCTCTTCGGGACAGGGGGCTCAGATACGCAGTATTTT	CASLFGTGGSDTQYF
many	TRBD1	TRBV5-1	TRBJ2-2	TGCGCCAGCGCGCGGACAGGGGGCAGCACCGGGGAGCTGTTTTTT	CASARTGGSTGELFF
many	TRBD2	TRBV10-3	TRBJ2-1	TGTGCCATCAGTGATTTTAGCGGGGGGGCCCGAAATGAGCAGTTCTTC	CAISDFSGGARNEQFF
few	TRBD1	TRBV2	TRBJ1-1	TGTGCCAGCAGTGAAGGAGGGGACAGGGTCGGTGAGACTGAAGCTTTCTTT	CASSEGGDRVGETEAFF
-	-	TRBV5-4	TRBJ1-1	TGTGCCAGCACCAGGCAGATGAACACTGAAGCTTTCTTT	CASTRQMNTEAFF
many	TRBD1	TRBV15	TRBJ2-4	TGTGCCACCACCATGGGACAGGGGGTCCTCAAAAACATTCAGTACTTC	CATTMGQGVLKNIQYF
few	-	TRBV5-1	TRBJ1-3	TGCGCCAGCAGCGAGGGGTTATACTCTGGAAACACCATATATTTT	CASSEGLYSGNTIYF
many	-	TRBV5-1	TRBJ2-3	TGCGCCAGCAGCGTGAACACAGATACGCAGTATTTT	CASSVNTDTQYF
many	-	TRBV7-7	TRBJ2-2	TGTGCTAGCAGCTTAGTGTCCACCGGGGAGCTGTTTTTT	CASSLVSTGELFF
many	TRBD2	TRBV20-1	TRBJ2-5	TGCAGTGCTCCTCCGGGGGGGCGTCAGGAGACCCAGTACTTC	CSAPPGGRQETQYF
many	-	TRBV5-4	TRBJ2-5	TGTGCCAGCAGCTTGGGAGACTTACAAGAGGCCCAGTACTTC	CASSLGDLQEAQYF
many	-	TRBV19	TRBJ1-2	TGTGCCAGTAGTATTGACAGCTATGGCTACACCTTC	CASSIDSYGYTF
many	-	TRBV30	TRBJ2-7	TGTGCCGCCTCAGGGCCCTACGAGCAGTACTTC	CAASGPYEQYF
many	-	TRBV2	TRBJ1-1	TGTGCCAGCAGTGTAGAAGACCTCCGGGCTTTCTTT	CASSVEDLRAFF
many	-	TRBV30	TRBJ1-6	TGTGCCTGGAGTGTATACGAGAATTCACCCCTCCACTTT	CAWSVYENSPLHF
many	TRBD1	TRBV27	TRBJ1-1	TGTGCCAGCAGCTTTCGGGGCAAGACAGGGCGAAACACTGAAGCTTTCTTT	CASSFRGKTGRNTEAFF
many	-	TRBV23-1	TRBJ2-7	TGCGCCAGCAGTCGCAGCGGGACATCAGAGGAGCGGGAGCAGTACTTC	CASSRSGTSEEREQYF
-	-	TRBV7-3	TRBJ2-3	TGTGCCAGCAGCTACAGGTCGGACACCACAGATACGCAGTATTTT	CASSYRSDTTDTQYF
many	-	TRBV6-2/TRBV6-3	TRBJ2-2	TGTGCCAGCAGTCGCGGGTCCAACACCGGGGAGCTGTTTTTT	CASSRGSNTGELFF
-	TRBD2	TRBV6-1	TRBJ2-3	TGTGCCAGCAGCTCGCTAGCAGCGGGGGGGCCGAAAGATACGCAGTATTTT	CASSSLAAGGPKDTQYF
few	TRBD2	TRBV5-1	TRBJ2-1	TGCGCCAGCAGCCCCAAAGCGGGGACCAGCTCCTACAATGAGCAGTTCTTC	CASSPKAGTSSYNEQFF
many	TRBD2	TRBV5-1	TRBJ2-7	TGCGCCAGCAGCTCTGGGCCTAGCGGGGGGCGCTACGAGCAGTACTTC	CASSSGPSGGRYEQYF
many	-	TRBV6-2/TRBV6-3	TRBJ2-3	TGTGCCAGCACCCGGGTACCCGTTAGCACAGATACGCAGTATTTT	CASTRVPVSTDTQYF
many	TRBD1	TRBV5-4	TRBJ2-7	TGTGCCAGCAGCTTGTCCCCGGGACAGGGGAACGAGCAGTACTTC	CASSLSPGQGNEQYF
few	TRBD1	TRBV7-2	TRBJ2-5	TGTGCCAGCAGCTTAGCCGCGGACAGGGGGCGTGAGACCCAGTACTTC	CASSLAADRGRETQYF
many	-	TRBV28	TRBJ1-1	TGTGCCAGCAGCTATGGACGGAGCAACACTGAAGCTTTCTTT	CASSYGRSNTEAFF
-	-	TRBV9	TRBJ2-3	TGTGCCAGCAGTCGGGAGCGCACAGATACGCAGTATTTT	CASSRERTDTQYF
few	-	TRBV15	TRBJ1-4	TGTGCCACCAGCAGAGCGGGGCAGGGTGAAAAACTGTTTTTT	CATSRAGQGEKLFF
few	TRBD1	TRBV5-4	TRBJ1-2	TGTGCCAGCAGCCGGGACAGGGAAAGGGGGGGCTACACCTTC	CASSRDRERGGYTF
many	-	TRBV2	TRBJ2-4	TGTGCCAGCAGTGGCACACCCCGGGGGAGCAAAAACATTCAGTACTTC	CASSGTPRGSKNIQYF
many	-	TRBV5-1	TRBJ2-1	TGCGCCAGCAGCGGAGGGGGTTCCTACAATGAGCAGTTCTTC	CASSGGGSYNEQFF
-	-	TRBV6-2/TRBV6-3	TRBJ2-2	TGTGCCAGCAGGCCATGGGGTGGGCCCAACACCGGGGAGCTGTTTTTT	CASRPWGGPNTGELFF
many	TRBD2	TRBV20-1	TRBJ2-1	TGCAGTGCACCGCAACTAGCGGGGGACGGTACTCGGCTCTTC	CSAPQLAGDGTRLF
many	TRBD1	TRBV24-1	TRBJ1-2	TGTGCCACCAGTGCCTGGACAGGGTCCGACTATGGCTACACCTTC	CATSAWTGSDYGYTF
many	-	TRBV5-1	TRBJ2-1	TGCGCCAGCAGCTTGGCCGGACTCTTGGCCTACAATGAGCAGTTCTTC	CASSLAGLLAYNEQFF
many	-	TRBV29-1	TRBJ1-2	TGCAGCGTTGCGGCAGGAGGACGTCCTAACTATGGCTACACCTTC	CSVAAGGRPNYGYTF
many	-	TRBV7-8	TRBJ1-5	TGTGCCAGCAGCTTAGTCGATTACCAGCCCCAGCATTTT	CASSLVDYQPQHF
many	TRBD2	TRBV27	TRBJ2-3	TGTGCCAGCCGTAGCGGGGGGGCTTCAGATACGCAGTATTTT	CASRSGGASDTQYF
few	-	TRBV6-2/TRBV6-3	TRBJ2-6	TGTGCCAGCAGTCGGAAATCCCAATGGGCCGGCAAGGACTCTGGGGCCAACGTCCTGACTTTC	CASSRKSQWAGKDSGANVLTF
-	TRBD1	TRBV7-2	TRBJ1-3	TGTGCCAGCAGCTTGGACAGGGCTCTGAACACCATATATTTT	CASSLDRALNTIYF
many	TRBD2	TRBV2	TRBJ2-3	TGTGCCAGCAGTAGCGGCGGGGGGGCGGATACGCAGTATTTT	CASSSGGGADTQYF
many	-	TRBV20-1	TRBJ1-2	TGCAGTGCTCTTAGCCTCGTAGTTGGCTACACCTTC	CSALSLVVGYTF
many	TRBD1	TRBV2	TRBJ1-5	TGTGCCAGCAGTGACCCCGGAAGAGGGGGCAAACAGCCCCAGCATTTT	CASSDPGRGGKQPQHF
many	TRBD2	TRBV7-6	TRBJ2-5	TGTGCCAGCAGCTTAGTTGTCGGGACTAGCGGGGGGGCGCTAGAGACCCAGTACTTC	CASSLVVGTSGGALETQYF
-	-	TRBV4-1	TRBJ1-1	TGCGCCAGCAGCCACTTTCCCGGGTTGTTGACTGAAGCTTTCTTT	CASSHFPGLLTEAFF
-	-	TRBV5-6	TRBJ1-5	TGTGCCAGCAGCTACCGGGGCCTAAGGAGTCAGCCCCAGCATTTT	CASSYRGLRSQPQHF
medium-sized	-	TRBV20-1	TRBJ1-5	TGCAGTGCTAGGGGGCACGGCAATCAGCCCCAGCATTTT	CSARGHGNQPQHF
-	TRBD1	TRBV12-3/TRBV12-4	TRBJ1-3	TGTGCCAGCGGCCTTAATAACAGGGGGCTCCTCTCTGGAAACACCATATATTTT	CASGLNNRGLLSGNTIYF
-	-	TRBV7-9	TRBJ2-7	TGTGCCAGCAGCTTAGCCTTTTCAGGAACCTACGAGCAGTACTTC	CASSLAFSGTYEQYF
-	TRBD1	TRBV4-2	TRBJ2-2	TGTGCCAGCAGCCCACAGGGGTCGAACACCGGGGAGCTGTTTTTT	CASSPQGSNTGELFF
many	-	TRBV11-1	TRBJ2-7	TGTGCCAGCAGCTTAGAGGCGGGGGCCTCCTACGAGCAGTACTTC	CASSLEAGASYEQYF
few	-	TRBV12-3/TRBV12-4	TRBJ2-1	TGTGCCAGCAGTTTGTGGGGCCCTAAAGACAATGAGCAGTTCTTC	CASSLWGPKDNEQFF
many	TRBD2	TRBV27	TRBJ2-1	TGTGCCAGCAGTTTATGGGCGGGGGGGCCAATTTCCAATGAGCAGTTCTTC	CASSLWAGGPISNEQFF